The source of this T cell receptor (beta chain) is a study of cytomegalovirus exposure and HLA in healthy donors. Study conclusions and caveats: According to a later analysis, TCR clusters from the first cohort tended to co-occur in the roughly 130 validation repertoires.

Method: immunoSEQ multiplex PCR; TCRdb's copy keeps in-frame clones and lacks some. The sample consists of hundreds of thousands of clones, roughly 84% of them appearing once. To note about this clone: Its antigen is not identified.

The CDR3 has 15 amino acids. Germline V gene data show CDR1 as SNHLY and CDR2 as FYNNEI. V was pared by 7 bases and J by 6 bases, with 21 bases between. The rearrangement uses TRBV2 and TRBJ1-1, with D perhaps TRBD1 (5 bases). This TCR came from a woman aged 25 to 39 in good health and CMV-seropositive. The sequencing input was PBMCs. In DNA, the CDR3 is TGTGCCAGCACCCGTAACAATTTGGGGACGGCTGAAGCTTTCTTT. Translated, it gives CASTRNNLGTAEAFF.